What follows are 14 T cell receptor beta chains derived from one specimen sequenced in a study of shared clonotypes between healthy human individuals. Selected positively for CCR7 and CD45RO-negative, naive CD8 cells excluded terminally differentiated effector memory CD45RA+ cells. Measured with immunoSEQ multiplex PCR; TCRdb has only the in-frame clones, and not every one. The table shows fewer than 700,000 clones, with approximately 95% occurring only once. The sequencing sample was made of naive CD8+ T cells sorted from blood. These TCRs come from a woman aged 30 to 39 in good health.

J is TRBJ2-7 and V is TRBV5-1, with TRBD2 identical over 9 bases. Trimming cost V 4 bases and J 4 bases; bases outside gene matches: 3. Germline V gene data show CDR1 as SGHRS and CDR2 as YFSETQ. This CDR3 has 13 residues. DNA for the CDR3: TGCGCCAGCAGCGTGACTAGCGGATACGAGCAGTACTTC. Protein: CASSVTSGYEQYF.

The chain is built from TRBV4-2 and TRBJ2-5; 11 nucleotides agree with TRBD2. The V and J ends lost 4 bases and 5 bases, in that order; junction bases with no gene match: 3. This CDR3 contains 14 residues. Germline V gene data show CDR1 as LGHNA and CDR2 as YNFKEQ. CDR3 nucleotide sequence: TGTGCCAGCAGCCCGACTAGCGGGAAGGAGACCCAGTACTTC. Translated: CASSPTSGKETQYF.

DNA for the CDR3: TGTGCCAGCAGTGCCTTTAGCGGGAGCTTGGAGCAGTTCTTC. This encodes CASSAFSGSLEQFF. The chain carries TRBV6-6 and TRBJ2-1; the match to TRBD2 covers 9 bases. The length of the CDR3 is 14 residues. Germline loops: CDR1 MNHNY, CDR2 SVGAGI (reference sequence). The junction had 9 bases not matched to a gene; V was cut back by 5 bases and J by 10 bases.

This CDR3 is CASSSAGGQETQYF. In DNA, the CDR3 is TGTGCCAGCAGCTCCGCGGGAGGACAGGAGACCCAGTACTTC. This chain joins TRBV7-3 and TRBJ2-5, with TRBD2 matching over 8 bases. Germline V gene lookup returns CDR1 SGHTA and CDR2 FQGTGA. The CDR3 loop spans 14 amino acids. Trimming took 4 bases from V and 5 from J; bases not matched to a gene: 6. Using reference TRBV7-3 and TRBJ2-5 for the parts outside the CDR3, the full variable domain is GAGVSQTPSNKVTEKGKYVELRCDPISGHTALYWYRQSLGQGPEFLIYFQGTGAADDSGLPNDRFFAVRPEGSVSTLKIQRTERGDSAVYLCASSSAGGQETQYFGPGTRLLVL.

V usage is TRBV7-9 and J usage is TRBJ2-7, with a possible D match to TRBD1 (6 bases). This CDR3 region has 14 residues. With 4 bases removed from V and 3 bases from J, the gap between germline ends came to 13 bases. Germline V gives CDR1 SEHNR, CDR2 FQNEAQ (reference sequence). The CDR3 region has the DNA TGTGCCAGCAGCTCTTGGACAGATGACTACGAGCAGTACTTC. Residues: CASSSWTDDYEQYF.

The CDR3 is CASSFLAGAAETQYF. CDR3 coding DNA: TGTGCCAGCAGCTTCCTAGCGGGAGCGGCGGAGACCCAGTACTTC. This chain links TRBV7-3 with TRBJ2-5; 10 nucleotides align to TRBD2. V was clipped by 3 bases and J by 5 bases; unmatched bases: 6. The CDR3 covers 15 residues. The germline gives CDR1 SGHTA, CDR2 FQGTGA.

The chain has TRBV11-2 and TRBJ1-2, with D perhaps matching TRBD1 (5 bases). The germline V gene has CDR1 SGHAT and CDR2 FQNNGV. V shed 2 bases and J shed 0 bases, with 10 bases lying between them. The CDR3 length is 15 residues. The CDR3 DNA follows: TGTGCCAGCAGCTTAAATCCAGGGCCTAACTATGGCTACACCTTC. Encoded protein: CASSLNPGPNYGYTF.

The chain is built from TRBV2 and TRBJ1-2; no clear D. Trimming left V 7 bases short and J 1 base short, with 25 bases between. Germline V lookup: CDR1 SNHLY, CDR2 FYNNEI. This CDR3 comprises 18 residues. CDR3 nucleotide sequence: TGTGCCAGCACCCTGGATTTGAGTGTCAGCCCCATTAACTATGGCTACACCTTC. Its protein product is CASTLDLSVSPINYGYTF.

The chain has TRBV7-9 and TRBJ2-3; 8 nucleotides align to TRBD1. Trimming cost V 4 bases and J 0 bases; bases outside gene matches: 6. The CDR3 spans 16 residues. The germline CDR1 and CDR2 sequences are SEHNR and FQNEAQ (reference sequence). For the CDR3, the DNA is TGTGCCAGCAGCTCCGGACAGGGCGGTAGCACAGATACGCAGTATTTT. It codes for CASSSGQGGSTDTQYF.

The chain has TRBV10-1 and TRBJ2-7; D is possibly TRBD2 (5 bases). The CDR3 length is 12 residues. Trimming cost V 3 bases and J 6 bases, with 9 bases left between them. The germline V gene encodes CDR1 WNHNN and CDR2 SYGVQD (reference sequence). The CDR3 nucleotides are TGCGCCAGCAGTGACTCCGGGGTCGAGCAGTACTTC. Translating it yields CASSDSGVEQYF.

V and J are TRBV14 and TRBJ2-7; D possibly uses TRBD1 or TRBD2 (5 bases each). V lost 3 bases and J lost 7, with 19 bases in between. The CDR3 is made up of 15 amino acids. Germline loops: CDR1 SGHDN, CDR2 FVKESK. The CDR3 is CASSQRDSPPGEQYF. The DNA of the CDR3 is TGTGCCAGCAGCCAGAGAGACAGCCCCCCGGGAGAGCAGTACTTC.

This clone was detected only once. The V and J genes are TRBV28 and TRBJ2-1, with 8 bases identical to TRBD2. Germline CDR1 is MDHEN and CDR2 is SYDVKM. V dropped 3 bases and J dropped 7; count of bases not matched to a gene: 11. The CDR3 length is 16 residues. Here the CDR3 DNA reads TGTGCCAGCAGTTTTTCGCTAACTAGCGGCTCAAATGAGCAGTTCTTC. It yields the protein CASSFSLTSGSNEQFF.

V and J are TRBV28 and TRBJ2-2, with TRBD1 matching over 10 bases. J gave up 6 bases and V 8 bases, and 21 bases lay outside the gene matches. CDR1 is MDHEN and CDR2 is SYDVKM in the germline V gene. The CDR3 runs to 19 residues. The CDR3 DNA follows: TGTGCCAGCGAAGAGGGGACAGGGGTTTTGTCGAGGGTGGCCGGGGAGCTGTTTTTT. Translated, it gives CASEEGTGVLSRVAGELFF. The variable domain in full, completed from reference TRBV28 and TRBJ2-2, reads DVKVTQSSRYLVKRTGEKVFLECVQDMDHENMFWYRQDPGLGLRLIYFSYDVKMKEKGDIPEGYSVSREKKERFSLILESASTNQTSMYLCASEEGTGVLSRVAGELFFGEGSRLTVL.

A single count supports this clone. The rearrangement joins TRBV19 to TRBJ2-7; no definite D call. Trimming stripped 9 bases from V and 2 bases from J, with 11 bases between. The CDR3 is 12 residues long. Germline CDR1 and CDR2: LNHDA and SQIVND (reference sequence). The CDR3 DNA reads TGTGCCAGCAGAGGCGGTGCCTACGAGCAGTACTTC. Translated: CASRGGAYEQYF.